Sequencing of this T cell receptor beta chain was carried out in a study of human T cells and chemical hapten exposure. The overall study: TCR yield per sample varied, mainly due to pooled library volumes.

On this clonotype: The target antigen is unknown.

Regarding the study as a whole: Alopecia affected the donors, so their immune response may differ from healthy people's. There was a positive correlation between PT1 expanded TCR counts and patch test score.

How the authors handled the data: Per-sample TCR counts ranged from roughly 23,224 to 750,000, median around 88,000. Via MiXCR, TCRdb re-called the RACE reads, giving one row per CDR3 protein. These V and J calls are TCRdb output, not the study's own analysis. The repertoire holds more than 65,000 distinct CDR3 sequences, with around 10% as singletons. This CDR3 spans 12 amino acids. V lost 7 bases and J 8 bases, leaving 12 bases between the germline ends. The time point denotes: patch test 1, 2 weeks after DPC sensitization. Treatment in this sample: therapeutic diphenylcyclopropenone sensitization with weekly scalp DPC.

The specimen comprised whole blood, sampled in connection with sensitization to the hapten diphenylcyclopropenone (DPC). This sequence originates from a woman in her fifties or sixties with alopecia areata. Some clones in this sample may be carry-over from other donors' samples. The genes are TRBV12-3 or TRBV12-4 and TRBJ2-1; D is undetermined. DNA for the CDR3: TGTGCCAGCACCCCCTCCCTCCATGAGCAGTTCTTC. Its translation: CASTPSLHEQFF.